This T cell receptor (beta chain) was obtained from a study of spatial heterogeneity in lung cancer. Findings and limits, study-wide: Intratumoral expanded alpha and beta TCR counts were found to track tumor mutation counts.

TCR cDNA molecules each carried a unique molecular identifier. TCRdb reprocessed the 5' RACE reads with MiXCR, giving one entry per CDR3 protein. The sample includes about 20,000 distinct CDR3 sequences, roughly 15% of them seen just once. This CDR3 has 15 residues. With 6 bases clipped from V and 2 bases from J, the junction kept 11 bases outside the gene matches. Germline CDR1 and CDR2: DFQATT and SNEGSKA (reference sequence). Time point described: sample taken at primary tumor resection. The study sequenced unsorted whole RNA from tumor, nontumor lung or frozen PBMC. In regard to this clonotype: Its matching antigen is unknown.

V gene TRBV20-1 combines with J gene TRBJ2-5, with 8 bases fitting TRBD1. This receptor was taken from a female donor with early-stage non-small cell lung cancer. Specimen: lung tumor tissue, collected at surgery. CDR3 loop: CSAIKRTGYQETQYF. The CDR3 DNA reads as TGCAGTGCCATAAAAAGGACAGGGTATCAAGAGACCCAGTACTTC.